This T cell receptor beta chain was recorded in a study of human CD8 memory T cell subsets. CD8+ T cells were isolated by negative magnetic selection. UMI-labeled 5' RACE generated the TCR beta libraries. TCRdb reprocessed the 5' RACE reads; each CDR3 protein has one entry and no DNA is given. Its table records over 6,500 distinct CDR3 sequences. Concerning this clonotype: Antigen: not known.

Overall study findings and caveats: Few clonotypes were shared between stem-like memory and precursor exhausted T cells.

Germline assignment: CDR1 LGHNA and CDR2 YSLEER. This CDR3 is 14 amino acids long. The J gene is TRBJ1-3, the V gene TRBV4-3. This sequence originates from a human donor in good health. The sequenced material came from CD8+ stem-like memory T cells (TSCM and TCM) sorted from PBMCs. The subset was: stem-like memory CD8 T cells (TSTEM), CCR7+ PD-1- TIGIT-. The CDR3 reads CASSQAAEGNTIYF.